Below, 10 T cell receptor beta chains from the same sample are listed, as sequenced in a study of blood T cell repertoires in COVID-19. The assay was immunoSEQ multiplex PCR, and TCRdb's table has in-frame clones only and misses some. The profile shows about 33,000 clones, roughly 85% of them singletons. Sequencing used peripheral blood. Every receptor here comes from a woman at least 80 years old with active or convalescent COVID-19.

The chain combines TRBV19 with TRBJ2-2; D remains ambiguous. Trimming cost V 3 bases and J 6 bases, with 8 bases left between them. Germline V gene sequence: CDR1 LNHDA, CDR2 SQIVND (reference sequence). The CDR3 loop spans 13 amino acids. This CDR3 is CASSIDGAGELFF. For the CDR3, the DNA is TGTGCCAGTAGTATTGACGGAGCCGGGGAGCTGTTTTTT.

The chain uses TRBV2 and TRBJ2-7, with TRBD1 matching over 7 bases. Germline assignment: CDR1 SNHLY and CDR2 FYNNEI. The CDR3 has 15 amino acids. The V gene end was trimmed by 2 bases and the J gene end by 2 bases; junction bases not matched to a gene: 6. CDR3 bases: TGTGCCAGCAGTGAAACCGGGACAGACACCTACGAGCAGTACTTC. Amino acid sequence: CASSETGTDTYEQYF.

This rearrangement joins TRBV7-3 to TRBJ2-2; D is ambiguous. CDR1 is SGHTA and CDR2 is FQGTGA in the germline V gene. The germline V and J ends were trimmed by 5 bases and 7 bases, with 8 bases remaining between them. CDR3 size: 12 residues. The CDR3 region has the DNA TGTGCCAGCAGCCTAGATGTCGGGGAGCTGTTTTTT. Translation gives CASSLDVGELFF.

The chain joins TRBV11-3 to TRBJ2-3; 12 positions agree with TRBD1. There are 16 residues in the CDR3. Germline-derived CDR1 and CDR2 are SGHNT and YENEEA. J lost 3 bases, V lost 1 base, and 2 bases had no gene match. CDR3 sequence (DNA): TGTGCCAGCAGCTTAGCGGGACAGGGGGCGACAGATACGCAGTATTTT. It is translated as CASSLAGQGATDTQYF.

V is TRBV7-2 and J is TRBJ2-1, with TRBD2 matching over 9 bases. CDR3 size: 13 residues. V shed 4 bases, J shed 9 bases, and the junction held 4 bases outside the gene matches. CDR1 and CDR2 from the germline V gene are SGHTA and FQGNSA. Here the CDR3 reads CASSWGLASEQFF. CDR3 bases: TGTGCCAGCAGCTGGGGACTAGCTAGTGAGCAGTTCTTC. Drawing the rest from reference TRBV7-2 and TRBJ2-1, the complete variable domain is GAGVSQSPSNKVTEKGKDVELRCDPISGHTALYWYRQSLGQGLEFLIYFQGNSAPDKSGLPSDRFSAERTGGSVSTLTIQRTQQEDSAVYLCASSWGLASEQFFGPGTRLTVL.

This clone was seen only once. The V gene is TRBV29-1, the J gene TRBJ2-3; possible D gene TRBD2, 6 bases. CDR1 is SQVTM and CDR2 is ANQGSEA in the germline V gene. The CDR3 contains 14 residues. Trimming took off 5 bases at V and 2 bases at J, with 14 bases between the two ends. This CDR3 is CSVTPGLITDTQYF. The CDR3 DNA follows: TGCAGCGTTACACCGGGACTTATCACAGATACGCAGTATTTT.

In its sample, this clone was seen once. V usage is TRBV29-1 and J usage is TRBJ2-1; the D is unclear. This CDR3 is built from 13 residues. The germline V gene encodes CDR1 SQVTM and CDR2 ANQGSEA. V lost 4 bases to trimming and J lost 4 bases, with 11 bases between them. In DNA, the CDR3 is TGCAGCGTTGGGGCGACACAGTACAATGAGCAGTTCTTC. This encodes CSVGATQYNEQFF.

The V call is TRBV19, the J call TRBJ2-7; 7 bases line up with TRBD2. Germline values: CDR1 LNHDA, CDR2 SQIVND (reference sequence). The CDR3 is made up of 15 amino acids. V lost 4 bases and J lost 3; bases outside the gene matches: 9. This CDR3 reads CASSRDSTSVYEQYF. The CDR3 coding sequence is TGTGCCAGTAGTAGGGATTCAACTAGCGTCTACGAGCAGTACTTC.

The V gene is TRBV7-2, the J gene TRBJ1-4; D unresolved. Trimming removed 0 bases at V and 5 bases at J, with 10 bases between. The CDR3 covers 15 residues. CDR1 and CDR2 (germline): SGHTA, FQGNSA. The CDR3 DNA reads TGTGCCAGCAGCTTAGCATTAGGCGGGAATGAAAAACTGTTTTTT. Encoded protein: CASSLALGGNEKLFF.

V usage is TRBV19 and J usage is TRBJ2-5; D call uncertain. The CDR3 has 13 amino acids. With 3 bases removed from V and 4 bases from J, the gap between germline ends came to 9 bases. Germline V lookup: CDR1 LNHDA, CDR2 SQIVND (reference sequence). The DNA for the CDR3 is TGTGCCAGTAGTATCTCCACCGGAGAGACCCAGTACTTC. This translates into CASSISTGETQYF.